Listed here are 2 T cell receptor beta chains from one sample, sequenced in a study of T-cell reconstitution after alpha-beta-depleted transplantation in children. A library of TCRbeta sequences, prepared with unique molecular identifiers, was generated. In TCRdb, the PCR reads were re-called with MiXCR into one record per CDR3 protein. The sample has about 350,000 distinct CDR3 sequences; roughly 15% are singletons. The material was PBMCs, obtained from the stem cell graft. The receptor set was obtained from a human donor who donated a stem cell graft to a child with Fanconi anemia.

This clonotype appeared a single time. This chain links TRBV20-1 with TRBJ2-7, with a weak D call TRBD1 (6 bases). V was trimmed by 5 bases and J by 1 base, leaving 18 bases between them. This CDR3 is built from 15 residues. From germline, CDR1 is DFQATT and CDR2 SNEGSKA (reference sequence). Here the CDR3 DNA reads TGCAGTGCTGCCCCCGGGACACTGGGGTCCTACGAGCAGTACTTC. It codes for CSAAPGTLGSYEQYF.

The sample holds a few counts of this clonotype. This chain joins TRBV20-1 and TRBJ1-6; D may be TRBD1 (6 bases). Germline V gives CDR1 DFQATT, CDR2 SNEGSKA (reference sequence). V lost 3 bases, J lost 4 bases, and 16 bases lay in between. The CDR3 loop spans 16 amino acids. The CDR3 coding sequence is TGCAGTGCTAGCGTCACAGGGTTGGCTTATAATTCACCCCTCCACTTT. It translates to CSASVTGLAYNSPLHF.